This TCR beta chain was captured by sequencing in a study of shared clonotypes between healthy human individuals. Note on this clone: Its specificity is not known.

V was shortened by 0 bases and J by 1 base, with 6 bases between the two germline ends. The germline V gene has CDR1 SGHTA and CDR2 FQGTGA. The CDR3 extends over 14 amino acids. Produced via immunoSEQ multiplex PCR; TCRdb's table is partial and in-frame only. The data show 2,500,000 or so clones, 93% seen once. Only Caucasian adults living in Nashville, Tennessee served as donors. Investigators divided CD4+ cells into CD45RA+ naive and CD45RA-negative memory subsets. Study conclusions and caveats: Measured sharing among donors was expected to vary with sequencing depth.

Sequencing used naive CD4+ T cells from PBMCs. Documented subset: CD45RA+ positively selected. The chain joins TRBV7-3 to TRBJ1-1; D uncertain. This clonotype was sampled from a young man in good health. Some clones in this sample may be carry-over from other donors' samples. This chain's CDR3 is CASSLTSRNTEAFF. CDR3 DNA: TGTGCCAGCAGCTTAACTTCTAGGAACACTGAAGCTTTCTTT.